The T cell receptor beta chain described here comes from a study of shared clonotypes between healthy human individuals. Naive-designated CD8 cells lacked CD45RO, were positively enriched for CCR7, and omitted terminally differentiated effector memory CD45RA+ cells. Sequenced by immunoSEQ multiplex PCR; TCRdb stores in-frame clones only, minus some. Of about 2 million clones in the sample, just under 95% were seen once. V lost 5 bases and J 6 bases, leaving 17 bases between the germline ends. Germline V gives CDR1 LGHNT, CDR2 FRNRAP. This CDR3 is built from 14 residues. The origin of this receptor is a young man in good health. The sequenced sample was naive CD8+ T cells sorted from blood. The J gene is TRBJ2-7, the V gene TRBV12-5; no definite D call. DNA for the CDR3: TGTGCTAGTGGTCCCCCTCTCTCTGCCGGCGAGCAGTACTTC. Translating gives CASGPPLSAGEQYF.